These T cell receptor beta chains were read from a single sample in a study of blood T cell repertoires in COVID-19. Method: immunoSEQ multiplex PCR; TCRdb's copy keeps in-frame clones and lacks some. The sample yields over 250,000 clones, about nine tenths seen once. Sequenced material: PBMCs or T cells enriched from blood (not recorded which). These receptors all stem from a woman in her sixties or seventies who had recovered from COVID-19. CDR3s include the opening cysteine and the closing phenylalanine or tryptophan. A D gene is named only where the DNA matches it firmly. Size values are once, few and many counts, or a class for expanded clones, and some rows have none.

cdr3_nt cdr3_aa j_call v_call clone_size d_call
TGCGCCAGCAGCTGGGGACTAGCGGGAGGGCCGGTCAATATTGAGCAGTTCTTC CASSWGLAGGPVNIEQFF TRBJ2-1 TRBV5-1 NA TRBD2
TGTGCCATCAAACTGGACAGGGGCCACGAGCAGTACTTC CAIKLDRGHEQYF TRBJ2-7 TRBV28 NA TRBD1
TGCGCCAGCAGCCAAAGGTCTGGAGTCTACGAGCAGTACTTC CASSQRSGVYEQYF TRBJ2-7 TRBV4-1 NA NA
TGTGCCACCAGCAGAACTGACAGGGCGATTCAGCCCCAGCATTTT CATSRTDRAIQPQHF TRBJ1-5 TRBV15 NA TRBD1
TGTGCCAGCAGCTTGAGGCTAGCGGGGGGTATCGATACGCAGTATTTT CASSLRLAGGIDTQYF TRBJ2-3 TRBV7-8 NA TRBD2
TGTGCCAGCTCACCATCTTCGAACACCGGGGAGCTGTTTTTT CASSPSSNTGELFF TRBJ2-2 TRBV18 few NA
TGTGCCAGCTCAATTACTGCCACTGAAGCTTTCTTT CASSITATEAFF TRBJ1-1 TRBV18 NA NA
TGTGCCAGCAGCCCCCGCGGAGAGGCTGACGAGCAGTACTTC CASSPRGEADEQYF TRBJ2-7 TRBV28 NA NA
TGTGCCAGCAGCAAAGAAGGAGGATTAAGAAATGGCTACACCTTC CASSKEGGLRNGYTF TRBJ1-2 TRBV21-1 few NA
TGCAGCGTTGTGAATTGGGCAAGCGAGCAGTACTTC CSVVNWASEQYF TRBJ2-7 TRBV29-1 NA NA
TGTGCCAGCAGTTACGTGCTAAACTATGGCTACACCTTC CASSYVLNYGYTF TRBJ1-2 TRBV6-5 NA NA
TGCGCCAGCAGCTTGGCTAACACTGAAGCTTTCTTT CASSLANTEAFF TRBJ1-1 TRBV5-1 NA NA
TGTGCCAGCAGTCCCAGGGGGTTTGGAAACACCATATATTTT CASSPRGFGNTIYF TRBJ1-3 TRBV27 NA TRBD1
TGTGCCACCAGTGATACAGGACAGGGCGACTATGGCTACACCTTC CATSDTGQGDYGYTF TRBJ1-2 TRBV24-1 NA TRBD1
TGTGCCAGTAGTTTTGGACACGCCTACGGGGAGCTGTTTTTT CASSFGHAYGELFF TRBJ2-2 TRBV19 NA NA
TGTGCCAGCACCCCCTGGACAGGGGAGGGCACAGATACGCAGTATTTT CASTPWTGEGTDTQYF TRBJ2-3 TRBV7-9 NA TRBD1
TGCAGCGTCAGTTACAGGGGTTCCTCCTACGAGCAGTACTTC CSVSYRGSSYEQYF TRBJ2-7 TRBV29-1 NA TRBD1
TGTGCCAGCAGCCCCTACAGGGGCATGAACACTGAAGCTTTCTTT CASSPYRGMNTEAFF TRBJ1-1 TRBV5-4 NA TRBD1
TGTGCCATCGGGACAGGGAAGTCCTCCTACAATGAGCAGTTCTTC CAIGTGKSSYNEQFF TRBJ2-1 TRBV24-1 NA TRBD1
TGTGCCAGCTCACCAGGGACAGGGCGGAACACTGAAGCTTTCTTT CASSPGTGRNTEAFF TRBJ1-1 TRBV18 NA TRBD1
TGCAGCGTTGAAGATAGAAAGACGGGGGTAGATACGCAGTATTTT CSVEDRKTGVDTQYF TRBJ2-3 TRBV29-1 NA NA
TGTGCCAGCAGCTGGGGAGCCTCGAGCACTGAAGCTTTCTTT CASSWGASSTEAFF TRBJ1-1 TRBV7-8 NA NA
TGTGCCAGCACCTTCGGGCGGGTCCTAACCGGGGAGCTGTTTTTT CASTFGRVLTGELFF TRBJ2-2 TRBV2 NA NA
TGTGCCAGCTCTCCGGGAGCCTGGGATGAGCAGTTCTTC CASSPGAWDEQFF TRBJ2-1 TRBV18 few NA
TGTGCCAGCAGCTTGTTCGATTCGGTTGCTAATGAAAAACTGTTTTTT CASSLFDSVANEKLFF TRBJ1-4 TRBV5-4 NA NA
TGTGCCAGCAGCCCCACATCTAGGTACGGCGGGACAACTAATGAAAAACTGTTTTTT CASSPTSRYGGTTNEKLFF TRBJ1-4 TRBV3-1/TRBV3-2 NA NA
TGCGCCAGCAGCGGTGGGGGCGCCCACGAGCAGTACTTC CASSGGGAHEQYF TRBJ2-7 TRBV5-1 NA NA
TGTGCCAGCAGCGCCCGGGGGAACCAAGAGACCCAGTACTTC CASSARGNQETQYF TRBJ2-5 TRBV9 NA NA
TGTGCCAGCAGCCCCCGGGTAGCGGGGGGCTTCGAGCAGTACTTC CASSPRVAGGFEQYF TRBJ2-7 TRBV9 NA TRBD2
TGTGCCAGCAGCTTAGGGTTGGGGGGTCAGCCCCAGCATTTT CASSLGLGGQPQHF TRBJ1-5 TRBV7-8 NA NA
TGTGCCACCTCGGGACTACCACCGTACGAGCAGTACTTC CATSGLPPYEQYF TRBJ2-7 TRBV27 NA TRBD2
TGCGCCAGCAGCTTGGCCGGGGGGGAACGTCAGCCCCAGCATTTT CASSLAGGERQPQHF TRBJ1-5 TRBV5-1 NA NA
TGCGCCAGCAGCTTTCCGGACAGGGTGTCCGAGACCCAGTACTTC CASSFPDRVSETQYF TRBJ2-5 TRBV5-1 NA TRBD1
TGCGCCAGCAGCTTGTACAGGGGTAGCACTGAAGCTTTCTTT CASSLYRGSTEAFF TRBJ1-1 TRBV5-1 NA TRBD1
TGTGCCAGCAGAATCCAGGGAGGTAATCAGCCCCAGCATTTT CASRIQGGNQPQHF TRBJ1-5 TRBV6-5 NA NA
TGTGCCTGGAGCCCCGGGGAGAACACCGGGGAGCTGTTTTTT CAWSPGENTGELFF TRBJ2-2 TRBV30 NA NA
TGTGCCAGCAGCCCAGGTCTCAGCACAGATACGCAGTATTTT CASSPGLSTDTQYF TRBJ2-3 TRBV3-1/TRBV3-2 once NA
TGTGCCAGCAGTTTATTCACAGGGGATGGCTACACCTTC CASSLFTGDGYTF TRBJ1-2 TRBV27 NA TRBD1
TGCGCCAGCAGCTTGGCTTCAGGGGTTTACAATGAGCAGTTCTTC CASSLASGVYNEQFF TRBJ2-1 TRBV5-1 NA NA
TGTGCCAGCAGTCTAGGTGAGGGAACTGAAGCTTTCTTT CASSLGEGTEAFF TRBJ1-1 TRBV28 NA NA
TGTGCCAGCAGTGACGGTGGGAGGGGAGATACGCAGTATTTT CASSDGGRGDTQYF TRBJ2-3 TRBV6-4 NA TRBD2
TGTGCCAGCAGCTCCCGACTAGCGGGGGGAGGCGGGGAGCTGTTTTTT CASSSRLAGGGGELFF TRBJ2-2 TRBV11-2 NA TRBD2